Presented here are 14 T cell receptor beta chains from one specimen sequenced in a study of control samples from healthy donors and cancer patients. The method was immunoSEQ multiplex PCR; TCRdb's version includes in-frame clones alone and lacks a portion of them. The repertoire includes tens of thousands of clones, 89% of them detected once, and around 5.1% sits in the top ten. Material for sequencing was blood. These receptors all stem from a man aged 45 to 65 in good health.

This chain links TRBV6-2 or TRBV6-3 with TRBJ1-2, with D tentatively TRBD1 (5 bases). With 6 bases removed from V and 7 bases from J, the gap between germline ends came to 18 bases. This CDR3 comprises 14 residues. Germline V gene lookup returns CDR1 MNHEY and CDR2 SVGEGT. CDR3 loop: CASRPRPGRGGYTF. DNA of the CDR3: TGTGCCAGCAGGCCTCGCCCCGGAAGGGGTGGCTACACCTTC.

V is TRBV10-3 and J is TRBJ1-2; TRBD1 matches 8 bases. V lost 4 bases and J lost 3; bases outside the gene matches: 4. This CDR3 has 14 residues. Germline assignment: CDR1 ENHRY and CDR2 SYGVKD. As DNA, the CDR3 is TGTGCCATCAGTGCTGACAGGGGAGACTATGGCTACACCTTC. Residues: CAISADRGDYGYTF.

The V and J genes are TRBV18 and TRBJ1-2, with D unresolved. The ends were cut back, 3 bases at V and 4 bases at J, with 21 bases in the middle. The germline gives CDR1 KGHSH, CDR2 LQKENI. The CDR3 is 17 residues long. The CDR3 reads CASSPLQRAPTVYGYTF. CDR3 nucleotides: TGTGCCAGCTCACCCTTACAACGGGCCCCAACAGTCTATGGCTACACCTTC.

As concerns this clone: The same CDR3 also results from other DNA sequences found in this sample. This chain links TRBV6-1 with TRBJ1-2; 9 nucleotides agree with TRBD1. The CDR3 totals 15 residues. Germline V CDR1 and CDR2: MNHNS, SASEGT. The J segment lost 4 bases and the V segment lost 1 base, leaving 4 bases of the junction unmatched. The CDR3 bases are TGTGCCAGCAGTGAAGGGACAGGGGCGGGCTATGGCTACACCTTC. Encoded protein: CASSEGTGAGYGYTF.

The V gene is TRBV24-1, the J gene TRBJ1-1, with 9 nucleotides matching TRBD1. The J segment lost 3 bases and the V segment lost 3 bases, leaving 4 bases of the junction unmatched. The CDR3 covers 15 residues. CDR1 and CDR2 from the germline V gene are KGHDR and SFDVKD. In DNA form, the CDR3 reads TGTGCCACCAGTGATCAGGGACAGGGTTACACTGAAGCTTTCTTT. Protein sequence: CATSDQGQGYTEAFF.

J is TRBJ2-3 and V is TRBV19, with TRBD2 matching 9 bases. CDR3 length equals 15 residues. Germline assignment: CDR1 LNHDA and CDR2 SQIVND (reference sequence). J lost 5 bases, V lost 9 bases, and 12 bases had no gene match. This CDR3 reads CASRRSGGLGDTQYF. CDR3 DNA: TGTGCCAGCCGCAGGAGCGGGGGGCTGGGAGATACGCAGTATTTT. The full variable domain, its missing parts supplied by reference TRBV19 and TRBJ2-3, is DGGITQSPKYLFRKEGQNVTLSCEQNLNHDAMYWYRQDPGQGLRLIYYSQIVNDFQKGDIAEGYSVSREKKESFPLTVTSAQKNPTAFYLCASRRSGGLGDTQYFGPGTRLTVL.

This rearrangement joins TRBV9 to TRBJ1-2; D uncertain. V dropped 0 bases and J dropped 3 bases, with 9 bases sitting between them. CDR3 size: 14 residues. CDR1 is SGDLS and CDR2 is YYNGEE in the germline V gene. This chain's CDR3 is CASSVAGFDYGYTF. The CDR3 region has the DNA TGTGCCAGCAGCGTAGCGGGGTTCGACTATGGCTACACCTTC.

The chain combines TRBV11-2 with TRBJ1-5; D is undetermined. The germline CDR1 and CDR2 sequences are SGHAT and FQNNGV. V lost 2 bases to trimming and J lost 2 bases, with 10 bases between them. This CDR3 region has 15 residues. In DNA form, the CDR3 reads TGTGCCAGCAGCTTATCGGGTCCCGGCAATCAGCCCCAGCATTTT. Protein product: CASSLSGPGNQPQHF.

The CDR3 region is CAISESGTGYLSYEQYF. Written as DNA, the CDR3 is TGTGCCATCAGTGAGTCCGGGACAGGGTACCTAAGCTACGAGCAGTACTTC. V usage is TRBV10-3 and J usage is TRBJ2-7, with TRBD1 identical over 9 bases. J gave up 3 bases and V 0 bases, and 9 bases lay outside the gene matches. The germline CDR1 and CDR2 sequences are ENHRY and SYGVKD. The CDR3 runs to 17 residues.

On this clone itself: The sample contains more than one DNA sequence encoding this CDR3. This rearrangement joins TRBV20-1 to TRBJ2-7; D gene uncertain. In germline, CDR1 is DFQATT, CDR2 SNEGSKA (reference sequence). The CDR3 contains 11 residues. Trimming shortened V by 1 base and J by 2 bases, and 3 bases separated the two germline ends. CDR3 loop: CSARGTYEQYF. The CDR3 nucleotides are TGCAGTGCTAGAGGGACCTACGAGCAGTACTTC.

The CDR3 bases are TGTGCCAGCAGTGAAGGCCTTTACTATGGCTACACCTTC. Its protein product is CASSEGLYYGYTF. V is TRBV6-1 and J is TRBJ1-2; D is unresolved. V was shortened by 1 base and J by 3 bases, with 6 bases between the two germline ends. The CDR3 length is 13 residues. The germline V gene encodes CDR1 MNHNS and CDR2 SASEGT.

This rearrangement joins TRBV19 to TRBJ1-3; no firm D call. The CDR3 has 15 amino acids. Per the germline V gene, CDR1 is LNHDA and CDR2 is SQIVND (reference sequence). Trimming pared 0 bases from V and 0 bases from J, leaving 6 bases between. CDR3 sequence reads: CASSIDSRSGNTIYF. The CDR3 nucleotides are TGTGCCAGTAGTATAGATTCTCGCTCTGGAAACACCATATATTTT. Based on the CDR3 plus reference TRBV19 and TRBJ1-3, the full variable domain is DGGITQSPKYLFRKEGQNVTLSCEQNLNHDAMYWYRQDPGQGLRLIYYSQIVNDFQKGDIAEGYSVSREKKESFPLTVTSAQKNPTAFYLCASSIDSRSGNTIYFGEGSWLTVV.

The chain combines TRBV12-3 or TRBV12-4 with TRBJ2-1; no clear D. The CDR3 covers 12 residues. The germline V and J ends were trimmed by 6 bases and 6 bases, with 9 bases remaining between them. CDR3 bases: TGTGCCAGCAGCGATACGGGCAATGAGCAGTTCTTC. Its translation: CASSDTGNEQFF.

To note about this clone: Other nucleotide sequences in the sample specify the same CDR3. J is TRBJ1-3 and V is TRBV6-1; no firm D call. CDR3 size: 15 residues. Trimming stripped 0 bases from V and 0 bases from J, with 6 bases between. Germline V gene data show CDR1 as MNHNS and CDR2 as SASEGT. Here the CDR3 DNA reads TGTGCCAGCAGTGAAGCTGGCGGCTCTGGAAACACCATATATTTT. It yields the protein CASSEAGGSGNTIYF.